One sample yielded the 2 T cell receptor beta chains listed below, sequenced in a study of shared clonotypes between healthy human individuals. The naive CD8 fraction comprised CD45RO-negative cells positively selected for CCR7 and excluded terminally differentiated effector memory CD45RA+ cells. Data came from immunoSEQ multiplex PCR; TCRdb stores just in-frame clones and leaves some out. The sample gives a few million clones, 93% of which show up once; about 1.7% is in the top ten. Sequencing was performed on naive CD8+ T cells from PBMCs. All receptors derive from a man between 18 and 35 years old in good health. Some clones in this sample may be carry-over from other donors' samples.

The rearrangement links TRBV15 to TRBJ1-4; D might be TRBD1 (5 bases). Germline V gives CDR1 LNHNV, CDR2 YYDKDF (reference sequence). The V gene lost 3 bases and the J gene lost 8 bases, with 22 bases spanning the gap. The CDR3 is 17 residues long. The CDR3, as DNA: TGTGCCACCAGCAGTCAAAGCGCCGCTCCGGGGGGAGAAAAACTGTTTTTT. Translating gives CATSSQSAAPGGEKLFF. Combining the CDR3 with reference TRBV15 and TRBJ1-4 gives the whole variable domain DAMVIQNPRYQVTQFGKPVTLSCSQTLNHNVMYWYQQKSSQAPKLLFHYYDKDFNNEADTPDNFQSRRPNTSFCFLDIRSPGLGDTAMYLCATSSQSAAPGGEKLFFGSGTQLSVL.

This sequence joins TRBV7-9 and TRBJ2-5; D is ambiguous. This CDR3 contains 14 residues. V lost 5 bases and J 5 bases, leaving 15 bases between the germline ends. CDR1 and CDR2 (germline): SEHNR, FQNEAQ (reference sequence). The CDR3 loop reads CASSTPVGRETQYF. In DNA form, the CDR3 reads TGTGCCAGCAGCACGCCTGTGGGTCGGGAGACCCAGTACTTC.